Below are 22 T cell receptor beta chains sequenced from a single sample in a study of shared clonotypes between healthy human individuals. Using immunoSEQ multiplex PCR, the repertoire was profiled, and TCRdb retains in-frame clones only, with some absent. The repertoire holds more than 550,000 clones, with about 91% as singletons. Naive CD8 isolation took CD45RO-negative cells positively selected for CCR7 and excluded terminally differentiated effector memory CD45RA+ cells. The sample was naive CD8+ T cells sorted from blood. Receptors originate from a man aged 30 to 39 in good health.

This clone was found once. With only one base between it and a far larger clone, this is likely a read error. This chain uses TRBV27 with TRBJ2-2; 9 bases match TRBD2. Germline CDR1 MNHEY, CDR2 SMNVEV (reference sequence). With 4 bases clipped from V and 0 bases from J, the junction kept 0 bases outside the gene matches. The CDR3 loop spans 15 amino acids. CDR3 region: CASSSSGANTGELFF. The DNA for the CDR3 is TGTGCCAGCAGTTCTAGCGGGGCGAACACCGGGGAGCTGTTTTTT.

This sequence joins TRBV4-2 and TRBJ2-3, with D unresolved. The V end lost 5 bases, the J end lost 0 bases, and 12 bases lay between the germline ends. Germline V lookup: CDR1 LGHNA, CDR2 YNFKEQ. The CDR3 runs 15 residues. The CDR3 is CASSVSGSSTDTQYF. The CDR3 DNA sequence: TGTGCCAGCAGCGTATCCGGGTCTAGCACAGATACGCAGTATTTT.

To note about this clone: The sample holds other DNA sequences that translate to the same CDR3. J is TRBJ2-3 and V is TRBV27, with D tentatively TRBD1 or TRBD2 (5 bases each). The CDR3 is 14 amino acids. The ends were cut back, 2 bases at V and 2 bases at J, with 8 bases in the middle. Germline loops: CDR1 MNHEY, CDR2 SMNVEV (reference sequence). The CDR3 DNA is TGTGCCAGCAGTTTAATGGGACCCACAGATACGCAGTATTTT. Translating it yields CASSLMGPTDTQYF.

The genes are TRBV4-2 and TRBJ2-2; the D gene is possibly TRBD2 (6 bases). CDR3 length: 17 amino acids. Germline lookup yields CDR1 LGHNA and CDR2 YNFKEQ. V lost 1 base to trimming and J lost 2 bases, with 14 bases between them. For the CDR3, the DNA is TGTGCCAGCAGCCAAGCCACTAGCTTAGGTAACACCGGGGAGCTGTTTTTT. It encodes CASSQATSLGNTGELFF.

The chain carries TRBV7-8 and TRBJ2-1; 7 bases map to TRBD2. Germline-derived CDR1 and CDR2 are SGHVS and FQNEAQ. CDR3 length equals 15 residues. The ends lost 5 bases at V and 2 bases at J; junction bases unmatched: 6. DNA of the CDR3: TGTGCCAGCAGCGCCCCTAGCGGACCCTACAATGAGCAGTTCTTC. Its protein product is CASSAPSGPYNEQFF. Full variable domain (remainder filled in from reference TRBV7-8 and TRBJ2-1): GAGVSQSPRYKVAKRGQDVALRCDPISGHVSLFWYQQALGQGPEFLTYFQNEAQLDKSGLPSDRFFAERPEGSVSTLKIQRTQQEDSAVYLCASSAPSGPYNEQFFGPGTRLTVL.

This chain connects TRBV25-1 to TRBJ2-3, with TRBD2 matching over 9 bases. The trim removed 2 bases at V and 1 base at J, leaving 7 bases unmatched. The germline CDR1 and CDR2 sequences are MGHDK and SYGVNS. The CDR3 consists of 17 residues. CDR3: CASSEGRREGGTDTQYF. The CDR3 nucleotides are TGTGCCAGCAGTGAAGGGAGGCGGGAGGGGGGCACAGATACGCAGTATTTT.

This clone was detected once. In DNA form, the CDR3 reads TGTGCCAGCAGCGGGACAAACACCGGGGAGCTGTTTTTT. Encoded protein: CASSGTNTGELFF. V is TRBV25-1 and J is TRBJ2-2, with TRBD1 as a possible D gene (6 bases). Trimming took 6 bases from V and 2 from J, leaving 7 bases between them. Germline V gene data show CDR1 as MGHDK and CDR2 as SYGVNS. The length of the CDR3 is 13 residues.

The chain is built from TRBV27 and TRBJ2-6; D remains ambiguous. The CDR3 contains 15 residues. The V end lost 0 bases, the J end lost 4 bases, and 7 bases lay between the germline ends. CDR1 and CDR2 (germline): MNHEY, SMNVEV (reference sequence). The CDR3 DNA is TGTGCCAGCAGTTTATCGGTTGGCGGGGCCAACGTCCTGACTTTC. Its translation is CASSLSVGGANVLTF.

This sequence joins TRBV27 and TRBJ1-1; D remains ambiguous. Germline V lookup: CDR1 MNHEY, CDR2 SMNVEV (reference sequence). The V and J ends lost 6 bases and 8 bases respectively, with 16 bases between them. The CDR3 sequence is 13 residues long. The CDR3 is CASSLGPASEAFF. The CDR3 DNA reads TGTGCCAGCAGCCTCGGACCGGCAAGCGAAGCTTTCTTT.

The CDR3 spells CASIDRGAPEAFF. The CDR3 nucleotides read TGTGCCAGCATCGACAGGGGCGCCCCTGAAGCTTTCTTT. This rearrangement joins TRBV6-5 to TRBJ1-1; 8 bases line up with TRBD1. Losses at the gene ends were 7 bases for V and 6 bases for J; bases not matched to a gene: 7. Germline V gives CDR1 MNHEY, CDR2 SVGAGI. The CDR3 is 13 amino acids.

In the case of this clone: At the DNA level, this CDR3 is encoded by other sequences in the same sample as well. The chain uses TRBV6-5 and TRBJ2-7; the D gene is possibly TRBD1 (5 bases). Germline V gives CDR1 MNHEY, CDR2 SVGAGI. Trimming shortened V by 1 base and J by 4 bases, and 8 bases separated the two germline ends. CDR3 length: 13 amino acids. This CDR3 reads CASSYYRGYEQYF. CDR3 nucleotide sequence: TGTGCCAGCAGTTACTATAGGGGATACGAGCAGTACTTC.

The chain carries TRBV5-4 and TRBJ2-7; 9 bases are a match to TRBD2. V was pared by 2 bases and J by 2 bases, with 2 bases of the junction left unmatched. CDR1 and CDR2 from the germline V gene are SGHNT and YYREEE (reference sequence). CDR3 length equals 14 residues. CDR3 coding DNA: TGTGCCAGCAGCTTCCTAGCGGGAACCTACGAGCAGTACTTC. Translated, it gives CASSFLAGTYEQYF.

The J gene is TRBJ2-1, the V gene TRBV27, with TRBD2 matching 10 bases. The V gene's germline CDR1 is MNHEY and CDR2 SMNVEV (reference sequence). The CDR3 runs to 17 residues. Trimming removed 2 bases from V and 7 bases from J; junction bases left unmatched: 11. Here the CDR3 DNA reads TGTGCCAGCAGTTTAACTAGCGGGAATTACGGCGTTAATGAGCAGTTCTTC. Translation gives CASSLTSGNYGVNEQFF.

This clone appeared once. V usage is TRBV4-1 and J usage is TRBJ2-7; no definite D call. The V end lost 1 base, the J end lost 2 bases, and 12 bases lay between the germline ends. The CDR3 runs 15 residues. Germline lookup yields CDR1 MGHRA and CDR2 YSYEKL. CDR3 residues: CASSQGPTVTYEQYF. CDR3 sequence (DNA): TGCGCCAGCAGCCAAGGGCCAACAGTGACCTACGAGCAGTACTTC.

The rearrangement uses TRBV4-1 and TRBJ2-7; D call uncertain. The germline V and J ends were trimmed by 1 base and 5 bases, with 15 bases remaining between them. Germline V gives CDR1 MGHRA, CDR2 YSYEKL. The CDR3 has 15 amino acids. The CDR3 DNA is TGCGCCAGCAGCCAAGGCGGTGTCTGGGTAAACGAGCAGTACTTC. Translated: CASSQGGVWVNEQYF.

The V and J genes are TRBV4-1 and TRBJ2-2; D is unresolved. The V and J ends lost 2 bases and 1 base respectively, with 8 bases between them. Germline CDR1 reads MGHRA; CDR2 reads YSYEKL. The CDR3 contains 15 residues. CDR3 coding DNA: TGCGCCAGCAGCCAAAATATCTTGAACACCGGGGAGCTGTTTTTT. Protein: CASSQNILNTGELFF.

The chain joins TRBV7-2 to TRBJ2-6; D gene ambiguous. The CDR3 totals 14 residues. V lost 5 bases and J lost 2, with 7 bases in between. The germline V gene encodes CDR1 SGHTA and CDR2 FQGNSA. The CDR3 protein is CASSPGAGANVLTF. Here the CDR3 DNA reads TGTGCCAGCAGCCCTGGGGCTGGGGCCAACGTCCTGACTTTC.

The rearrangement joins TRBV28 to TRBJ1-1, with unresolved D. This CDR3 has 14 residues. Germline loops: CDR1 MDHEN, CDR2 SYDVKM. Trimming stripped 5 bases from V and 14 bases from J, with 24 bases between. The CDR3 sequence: CASSLAGTDEFVFF. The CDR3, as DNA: TGTGCCAGCAGTCTGGCTGGAACAGATGAATTTGTCTTCTTT.

As DNA, the CDR3 is TGTGCCAGCAGCGCCACTGAGCGGAATGAGCAGTTCTTC. It yields the protein CASSATERNEQFF. This sequence joins TRBV5-6 and TRBJ2-1; D perhaps matches TRBD2 (5 bases). The CDR3 has 13 amino acids. Between the trimmed V and J ends, which lost 4 bases and 7 bases, there was a span of 12 bases. Germline CDR1 reads SGHDT; CDR2 reads YYEEEE.

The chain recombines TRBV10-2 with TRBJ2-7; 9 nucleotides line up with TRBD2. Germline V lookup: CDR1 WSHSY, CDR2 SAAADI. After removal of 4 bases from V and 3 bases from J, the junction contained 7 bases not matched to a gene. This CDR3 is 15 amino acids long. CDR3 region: CASSVYAGGVYEQYF. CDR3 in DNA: TGCGCCAGCAGTGTATACGCGGGAGGGGTCTACGAGCAGTACTTC.

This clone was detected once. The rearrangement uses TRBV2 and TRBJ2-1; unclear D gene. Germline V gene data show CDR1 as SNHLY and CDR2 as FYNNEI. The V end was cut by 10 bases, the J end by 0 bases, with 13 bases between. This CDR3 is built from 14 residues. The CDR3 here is CAINDESSYNEQFF. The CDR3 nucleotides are TGTGCCATCAACGACGAGAGCTCCTACAATGAGCAGTTCTTC.

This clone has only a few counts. The CDR3 region is CASSFRAYTEAFF. The CDR3 DNA follows: TGTGCCAGCAGCTTTAGGGCGTACACTGAAGCTTTCTTT. This chain connects TRBV13 to TRBJ1-1; D not resolved. This CDR3 is 13 amino acids long. Deletions cut 3 bases from V and 3 bases from J, with 8 bases between. CDR1 PRHDT and CDR2 FYEKMQ come from the germline V gene (reference sequence). The complete variable domain, with remaining parts taken from reference TRBV13 and TRBJ1-1, reads AAGVIQSPRHLIKEKRETATLKCYPIPRHDTVYWYQQGPGQDPQFLISFYEKMQSDKGSIPDRFSAQQFSDYHSELNMSSLELGDSALYFCASSFRAYTEAFFGQGTRLTVV.